This TCR beta chain was observed in a study of immune characterization of retroperitoneal liposarcoma. This CDR3 contains 14 residues. CDR1 MGHDK and CDR2 SYGVNS come from the germline V gene. V was shortened by 5 bases and J by 7 bases, with 16 bases between the two germline ends. TCRdb itself ran the PCR reads through MiXCR, one entry per CDR3 protein. The table records roughly 10,000 distinct CDR3 sequences, about 30% of them present only once. This clonotype was seen ten or more times. Sequenced material: tumor tissue. This chain uses TRBV25-1 with TRBJ2-3, with D uncertain. The TCR sequence derives from a female donor with retroperitoneal liposarcoma. CDR3 DNA sequence: TGTGCCAGCAGTTTGGACCGGGTCTCACATACGCAGTATTTT. Translating gives CASSLDRVSHTQYF.